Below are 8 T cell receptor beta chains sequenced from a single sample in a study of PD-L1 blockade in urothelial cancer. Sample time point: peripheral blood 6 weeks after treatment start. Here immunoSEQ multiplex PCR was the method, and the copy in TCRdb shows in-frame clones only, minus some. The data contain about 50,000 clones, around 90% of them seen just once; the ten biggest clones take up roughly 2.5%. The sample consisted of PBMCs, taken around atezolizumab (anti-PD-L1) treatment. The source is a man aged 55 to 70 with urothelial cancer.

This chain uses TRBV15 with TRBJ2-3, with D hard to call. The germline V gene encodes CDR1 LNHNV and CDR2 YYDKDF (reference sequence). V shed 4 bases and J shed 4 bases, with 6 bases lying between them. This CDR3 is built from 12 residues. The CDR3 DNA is TGTGCCACCAGCACCCGTTCAGATACGCAGTATTTT. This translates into CATSTRSDTQYF.

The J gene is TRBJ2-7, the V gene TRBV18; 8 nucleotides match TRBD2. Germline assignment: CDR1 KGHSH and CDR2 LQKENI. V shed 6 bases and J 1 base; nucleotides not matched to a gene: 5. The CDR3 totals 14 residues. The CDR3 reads CASSPTGGSYEQYF. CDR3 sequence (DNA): TGTGCCAGCTCTCCCACGGGGGGGTCCTACGAGCAGTACTTC.

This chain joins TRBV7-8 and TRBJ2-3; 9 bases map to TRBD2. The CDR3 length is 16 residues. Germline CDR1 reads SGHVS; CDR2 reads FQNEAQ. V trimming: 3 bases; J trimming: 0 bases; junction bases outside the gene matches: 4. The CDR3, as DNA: TGTGCCAGCAGCTTGAGACTAGCGGCTAGCACAGATACGCAGTATTTT. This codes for CASSLRLAASTDTQYF. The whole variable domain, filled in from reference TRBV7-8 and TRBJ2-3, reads GAGVSQSPRYKVAKRGQDVALRCDPISGHVSLFWYQQALGQGPEFLTYFQNEAQLDKSGLPSDRFFAERPEGSVSTLKIQRTQQEDSAVYLCASSLRLAASTDTQYFGPGTRLTVL.

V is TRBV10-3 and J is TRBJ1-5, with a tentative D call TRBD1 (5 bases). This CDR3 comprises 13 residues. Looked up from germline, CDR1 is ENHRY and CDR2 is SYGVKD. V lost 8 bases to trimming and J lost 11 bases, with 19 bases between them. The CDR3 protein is CAIGGGLASAQHF. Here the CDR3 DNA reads TGTGCCATCGGGGGAGGACTGGCCTCAGCCCAGCATTTT.

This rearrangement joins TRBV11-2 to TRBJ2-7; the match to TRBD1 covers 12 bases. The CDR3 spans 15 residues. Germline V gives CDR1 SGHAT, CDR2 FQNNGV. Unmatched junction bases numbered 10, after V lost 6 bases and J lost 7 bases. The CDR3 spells CASRSGTGGAGEQYF. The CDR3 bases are TGTGCCAGCAGGTCCGGGACAGGGGGCGCGGGGGAGCAGTACTTC.

The CDR3 coding sequence is TGCAGCGGTAGGTCCGAGTTCCTAGCGGATAGAGATACGCAGTATTTT. Amino acids: CSGRSEFLADRDTQYF. The rearrangement links TRBV29-1 to TRBJ2-3, with 7 bases identical to TRBD2. The ends lost 7 bases at V and 5 bases at J; junction bases unmatched: 18. The length of the CDR3 is 16 residues. Germline assignment: CDR1 SQVTM and CDR2 ANQGSEA.

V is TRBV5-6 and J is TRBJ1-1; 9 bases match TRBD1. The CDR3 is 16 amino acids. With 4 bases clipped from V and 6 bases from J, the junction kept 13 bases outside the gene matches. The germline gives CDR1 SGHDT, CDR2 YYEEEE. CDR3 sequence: CASSRMSTGGFSEAFF. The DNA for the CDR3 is TGTGCCAGCAGCCGAATGTCGACAGGGGGTTTCTCTGAAGCTTTCTTT. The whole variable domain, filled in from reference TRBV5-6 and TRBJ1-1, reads DAGVTQSPTHLIKTRGQQVTLRCSPKSGHDTVSWYQQALGQGPQFIFQYYEEEERQRGNFPDRFSGHQFPNYSSELNVNALLLGDSALYLCASSRMSTGGFSEAFFGQGTRLTVV.

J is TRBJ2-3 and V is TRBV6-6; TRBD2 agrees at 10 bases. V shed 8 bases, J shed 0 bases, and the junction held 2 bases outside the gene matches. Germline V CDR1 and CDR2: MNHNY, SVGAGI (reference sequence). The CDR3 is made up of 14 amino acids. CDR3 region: CASQLAGSTDTQYF. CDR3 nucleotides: TGTGCCAGCCAACTAGCGGGGAGCACAGATACGCAGTATTTT.